A single sample gave rise to the 7 T cell receptor beta chains below, sequenced in a study of identical twins. MiXCR, applied by TCRdb to the 5' RACE reads, yields one record per CDR3 protein. The sample yields about 520,000 distinct CDR3 sequences, under 25% seen once. These data were likewise used in another study, on T cells expressing NK-cell markers.

Sequenced material: CD4+ T cells sorted from blood. All receptors derive from a woman in her late teens or twenties in good health.

The rearrangement joins TRBV29-1 to TRBJ1-2; D is possibly TRBD1 (6 bases). Germline CDR1 reads SQVTM; CDR2 reads ANQGSEA. The CDR3 is 14 amino acids. V was trimmed by 3 bases and J by 8 bases, leaving 19 bases between them. The CDR3 DNA follows: TGCAGCGTTGATAGTATCGCACAGGGAGAAGGCTACACCTTC. Encoded protein: CSVDSIAQGEGYTF.

This clonotype was seen a few times. This sequence joins TRBV10-3 and TRBJ1-2, with D possibly matching TRBD1 (5 bases). Germline values: CDR1 ENHRY, CDR2 SYGVKD. Trimming shortened V by 3 bases and J by 3 bases, and 8 bases separated the two germline ends. This CDR3 comprises 13 residues. CDR3 sequence reads: CAISDWGYYGYTF. For the CDR3, the DNA is TGTGCCATCAGTGATTGGGGGTACTATGGCTACACCTTC.

The chain combines TRBV15 with TRBJ2-4; TRBD2 matches 8 bases. CDR1 and CDR2 (germline): LNHNV, YYDKDF (reference sequence). Unmatched junction bases numbered 4, after V lost 3 bases and J lost 3 bases. CDR3 length equals 15 residues. CDR3 protein: CATSSAAGGKNIQYF. CDR3 sequence (DNA): TGTGCCACCAGCAGCGCGGCGGGGGGCAAAAACATTCAGTACTTC.

J is TRBJ2-7 and V is TRBV10-3; D gene ambiguous. Trimming left V 6 bases short and J 10 bases short, with 13 bases between. Germline lookup yields CDR1 ENHRY and CDR2 SYGVKD. CDR3 size: 11 residues. The CDR3 DNA is TGTGCCATCAGCCGCGGACCTCTTCAGTACTTC. Encoded protein: CAISRGPLQYF.

This clonotype turned up a few times. The V and J genes are TRBV7-8 and TRBJ2-1, with 7 nucleotides matching TRBD1. This CDR3 has 14 amino acids. The trim removed 8 bases at V and 4 bases at J, leaving 8 bases unmatched. Germline values: CDR1 SGHVS, CDR2 FQNEAQ. DNA for the CDR3: TGTGCCAGCGAGAGGGGGCGGAATTACAATGAGCAGTTCTTC. Encoded protein: CASERGRNYNEQFF.

The CDR3 sequence: CSAPIAGGFQETQYF. The CDR3 DNA reads TGCAGTGCTCCAATAGCGGGGGGATTCCAAGAGACCCAGTACTTC. The chain joins TRBV20-1 to TRBJ2-5, with 10 bases fitting TRBD2. The junction had 7 bases not matched to a gene; V was cut back by 5 bases and J by 1 base. Germline V gives CDR1 DFQATT, CDR2 SNEGSKA (reference sequence). There are 15 residues in the CDR3.

The chain recombines TRBV10-3 with TRBJ1-1; no clear D gene. This CDR3 has 15 amino acids. CDR1 and CDR2 from the germline V gene are ENHRY and SYGVKD. V lost 7 bases and J lost 5, with 20 bases in between. The CDR3, as DNA: TGTGCCATCAAGGGCCGGGGAGACGGTAGTACTGAAGCTTTCTTT. Its translation is CAIKGRGDGSTEAFF.